This T cell receptor beta chain was documented in a study of T cells expressing NK-cell markers. Across the study: Repertoire data for TCR beta were derived from sorted T cells (CD3+CD56+NKG2C+, CD3+CD56+NKG2C- and CD3+CD56-NKG2C+). Among eight sequenced donors, seven carried HCMV seropositivity while one was seronegative.

This CDR3 spans 13 amino acids. Germline V lookup: CDR1 DFQATT, CDR2 SNEGSKA (reference sequence). Regarding this clonotype: What it binds is not known.

Production of TCR beta cDNA relied on 5'RACE template switching with UMIs. TCRdb reprocessed the 5' RACE reads and keeps a single row for each CDR3 protein, giving no DNA. The listing records some 500,000 distinct CDR3 sequences. Study conclusions and caveats: These clonotypes additionally ranked first within the CD3+CD56-NKG2C+ fraction of a handful of donors.

The specimen was blood T cells: a sorted CD56 or NKG2C T cell subset, CD4+ or CD8+ T cells, or bulk PBMC T cells (not recorded which). This clonotype originated in a woman aged 50 to 65 in good health. This rearrangement joins TRBV20-1 to TRBJ2-1; the TRBD1 assignment by TCRdb is unverifiable without DNA. This CDR3 is CSASRPPGNEQFF.